These T cell receptor beta chains were read from a single sample in a study of HIV-infected patients and healthy controls. TCRdb used MiXCR to reprocess the 5' RACE reads, holding one entry per CDR3 protein. The sample holds about 18,000 distinct CDR3 sequences, approximately 9% seen once. The sequencing input was blood. Source of these receptors: an adult in good health. CDR3s include the opening cysteine and the closing phenylalanine or tryptophan. The order of the fields is J gene, D gene, clone size, V gene, CDR3 protein, CDR3 DNA. D genes are given only for firm matches. Not all rows give a size; the values are once, few, many and, for expanded clones, a class.

>TRBJ2-3|TRBD2|-|TRBV5-1
CASSLYGREGGSTQYF
TGCGCCAGCAGCTTGTATGGCCGGGAGGGCGGTTCCACGCAGTATTTT
>TRBJ2-1|TRBD2|many|TRBV2
CASSGRREGLYNEQFF
TGTGCCAGCAGTGGGCGGCGGGAGGGCCTCTACAATGAGCAGTTCTTC
>TRBJ1-1|-|-|TRBV5-1
CASTPNQEGTEAFF
TGCGCCAGCACCCCGAATCAGGAGGGCACTGAAGCTTTCTTT
>TRBJ2-3|TRBD2|medium-sized|TRBV10-1
CASWSSGSTDTQYF
TGCGCCAGCTGGTCTAGCGGGAGCACAGATACGCAGTATTTT
>TRBJ2-3|-|-|TRBV5-1
CASSPWDWNTAQYF
TGCGCCAGCAGCCCCTGGGACTGGAACACGGCGCAGTATTTT
>TRBJ2-3|-|few|TRBV20-1
CSARSGEGPSTDTQYF
TGCAGTGCTAGAAGTGGCGAGGGCCCTAGCACAGATACGCAGTATTTT
>TRBJ2-1|-|-|TRBV3-1
CASSPRVVFEQFF
TGTGCCAGCAGCCCCAGGGTTGTGTTTGAGCAGTTCTTC
>TRBJ2-1|-|medium-sized|TRBV29-1
CSVDPLANEQFF
TGCAGCGTTGACCCGCTAGCTAATGAGCAGTTCTTC
>TRBJ2-5|-|-|TRBV7-2
CASSLTGFQETQYF
TGTGCCAGCAGCCTAACGGGATTCCAAGAGACCCAGTACTTC
>TRBJ2-1|-|many|TRBV24-1
CATSAGLYNEQFF
TGTGCCACCAGTGCGGGACTGTACAATGAGCAGTTCTTC
>TRBJ1-1|-|-|TRBV4-1
CASSQGTVTGMGTEAFF
TGCGCCAGCAGCCAAGGGACGGTAACAGGGATGGGCACTGAAGCTTTCTTT
>TRBJ1-2|-|many|TRBV7-2
CASGGTNYGYTF
TGTGCCAGCGGGGGAACAAACTATGGCTACACCTTC
>TRBJ2-2|TRBD2|medium-sized|TRBV6-2/TRBV6-3
CASSYLGLAGPVTGELFF
TGTGCCAGCAGTTACTTGGGACTAGCGGGACCGGTAACCGGGGAGCTGTTTTTT
>TRBJ2-1|TRBD2|few|TRBV6-6
CASSNAGVTYNEQFF
TGTGCCAGCAGTAACGCGGGAGTCACCTACAATGAGCAGTTCTTC
>TRBJ1-5|-|-|TRBV6-5
CDSSNSGLANQPQHF
TGTGACAGCAGTAACTCGGGACTAGCCAATCAGCCCCAGCATTTT
>TRBJ2-7|TRBD1|many|TRBV27
CASSPTGTAYEQYF
TGTGCCAGCAGTCCCACCGGGACAGCCTACGAGCAGTACTTC
>TRBJ1-2|-|many|TRBV20-1
CSARTGAHYGYTF
TGCAGTGCCCGGACGGGGGCCCACTATGGCTACACCTTC